The clone carrying this T cell receptor beta chain was picked up many times. Its target is unknown. The entry originates in a study of spatial heterogeneity in lung cancer. Study-wide context: Detection consistently yielded more beta chains than alpha chains. Whole-study findings and limits: There were more appearances of ubiquitous expanded tumor TCRs in blood at resection than at follow-up.

One entry per CDR3 protein results from TCRdb running MiXCR on the 5' RACE reads. The data contain 14,000 to 15,000 distinct CDR3 sequences, about a tenth of them seen just once; the ten biggest clones take up around 34%. The sample's time point: sample taken at primary tumor resection. Tumor, nontumor lung or frozen PBMC supplied whole RNA, sequenced without sorting. CDR3 length: 13 amino acids. Germline V lookup: CDR1 KGHSH, CDR2 LQKENI. V lost 4 bases and J 3 bases, leaving 9 bases between the germline ends. This sequence joins TRBV18 and TRBJ1-1; tentatively, D is TRBD1 (6 bases). The origin of this receptor is a female donor with early-stage non-small cell lung cancer. The sample consisted of PBMCs, taken at surgery. CDR3 protein: CASSLGGDTEAFF. The DNA for the CDR3 is TGTGCCAGCTCACTAGGGGGTGACACTGAAGCTTTCTTT. Full variable domain (missing parts from reference TRBV18 and TRBJ1-1): NAGVMQNPRHLVRRRGQEARLRCSPMKGHSHVYWYRQLPEEGLKFMVYLQKENIIDESGMPKERFSAEFPKEGPSILRIQQVVRGDSAAYFCASSLGGDTEAFFGQGTRLTVV.